These 27 T cell receptor beta chains were sequenced from one sample in a study of low-dose radiotherapy and immunotherapy resistance in tumors. Covering alpha and beta chains, TRAV- and TRBV-specific primers were used for the first-strand cDNA. Amplification, which lasted around 22 PCR cycles, used a constant-region primer and V-primer adapter to amplify TCRs. MiXCR was run by TCRdb on the reads, yielding one entry per CDR3 protein. The data show some 94,000 distinct CDR3 sequences, with 20% to 25% seen just once and 9.5% to 15% held by the top ten. Indicated time point: after trial treatment. Treatment denoted: LDRT plus nivolumab, ipilimumab, low-dose cyclophosphamide and aspirin (RACIN trial). The sample consisted of PBMCs, taken after low-dose radiotherapy plus immunotherapy. These receptors came from a female donor with ovarian cancer.

This clonotype came up many times. The V call is TRBV10-2, the J call TRBJ1-2; 9 bases map to TRBD1. The CDR3 length is 14 residues. The ends lost 6 bases at V and 8 bases at J; junction bases unmatched: 10. Germline V gene sequence: CDR1 WSHSY, CDR2 SAAADI. Here the CDR3 reads CASSLSTGTGGYTF. In nucleotides, the CDR3 is TGCGCCAGCAGCCTATCAACCGGGACAGGGGGCTACACCTTC.

This clonotype has ten or more counts. V gene TRBV5-6 combines with J gene TRBJ1-2, with D tentatively TRBD1 (6 bases). Germline V gives CDR1 SGHDT, CDR2 YYEEEE. The CDR3 extends over 14 amino acids. V lost 4 bases and J lost 4, with 14 bases in between. CDR3 bases: TGTGCCAGCAGCAACGTGAAGGACAGCTATGGCTACACCTTC. Translation gives CASSNVKDSYGYTF.

The table lists this clonotype with a count of one. This chain joins TRBV20-1 and TRBJ2-1; no clear D gene. This CDR3 is built from 14 residues. V was clipped by 0 bases and J by 10 bases, with 16 bases between them. Germline lookup yields CDR1 DFQATT and CDR2 SNEGSKA (reference sequence). The CDR3: CSARDIQETREQFF. The CDR3 DNA is TGCAGTGCTAGAGATATTCAGGAGACGCGGGAGCAGTTCTTC.

As concerns this clonotype: A read error is likely here: a far larger clone is one base away. The J gene is TRBJ2-1, the V gene TRBV13, with 10 bases matching TRBD2. The germline V gene encodes CDR1 PRHDT and CDR2 FYEKMQ (reference sequence). The CDR3 extends over 16 amino acids. This CDR3 reads CATSRVLGLATYEQFF. Here the CDR3 DNA reads TGTGCCACCAGCAGAGTTTTGGGACTAGCGACTTACGAGCAGTTCTTC.

J is TRBJ2-1 and V is TRBV6-2 or TRBV6-3; D not resolved. CDR1 and CDR2 (germline): MNHEY, SVGEGT. The ends were cut back, 0 bases at V and 2 bases at J, with 14 bases in the middle. The length of the CDR3 is 17 residues. CDR3 amino acids: CASSYSTLLVPYNEQFF. For the CDR3, the DNA is TGTGCCAGCAGTTACTCGACGCTATTAGTCCCCTACAATGAGCAGTTCTTC.

This clonotype was counted ten times or more. The chain is built from TRBV7-2 and TRBJ1-6, with a weak D call TRBD1 (6 bases). The V end was cut by 5 bases, the J end by 3 bases, with 35 bases between. Germline V gene sequence: CDR1 SGHTA, CDR2 FQGNSA. This CDR3 has 23 residues. This CDR3 is CASSGGWGWGRGILRNYNSPLHF. Here the CDR3 DNA reads TGTGCCAGCAGCGGAGGGTGGGGCTGGGGGCGAGGTATCCTCCGCAACTATAATTCACCCCTCCACTTT.

This clonotype was seen repeatedly, ten times or more. This chain links TRBV9 with TRBJ2-1; a weak D match, TRBD2 (5 bases). Trimming stripped 2 bases from V and 0 bases from J, with 12 bases between. CDR1 is SGDLS and CDR2 is YYNGEE in the germline V gene. CDR3 length: 16 residues. The CDR3 here is CASSVEEVYSYNEQFF. As DNA, the CDR3 is TGTGCCAGCAGCGTGGAGGAGGTTTACTCCTACAATGAGCAGTTCTTC.

This clonotype was found many times. This chain joins TRBV15 and TRBJ2-2; D gene unclear. This CDR3 region has 16 residues. Germline lookup yields CDR1 LNHNV and CDR2 YYDKDF (reference sequence). The V gene lost 0 bases and the J gene lost 6 bases, with 14 bases spanning the gap. The CDR3 loop reads CATSRDPRFLSGELFF. For the CDR3, the DNA is TGTGCCACCAGCAGAGATCCCCGTTTCTTGTCCGGGGAGCTGTTTTTT.

This clonotype was seen only a few times. Here the CDR3 DNA reads TGTGCCAGCAGTTACGGGACTAGCGGCCCAGATACGCAGTATTTT. This encodes CASSYGTSGPDTQYF. The V gene is TRBV6-7, the J gene TRBJ2-3, with TRBD2 matching over 11 bases. TRBV6-7 has ORF status, its function being uncertain. The trim removed 2 bases at V and 4 bases at J, leaving 2 bases unmatched. The CDR3 extends over 15 amino acids.

This clonotype has ten or more counts. The chain combines TRBV7-9 with TRBJ2-2; D could derive from TRBD1 or TRBD2 (5 bases each). CDR1 SEHNR and CDR2 FQNEAQ come from the germline V gene (reference sequence). The V gene lost 1 base and the J gene lost 2 bases, with 8 bases spanning the gap. This CDR3 has 15 residues. CDR3 DNA sequence: TGTGCCAGCAGCTTAGAGGGGACCAACACCGGGGAGCTGTTTTTT. Its translation is CASSLEGTNTGELFF.

The V and J genes are TRBV30 and TRBJ2-7; TRBD1 matches 10 bases. The CDR3 covers 17 residues. The junction had 18 bases not matched to a gene; V was cut back by 3 bases and J by 7 bases. Germline V CDR1 and CDR2: GTSNPN, SVGIG (reference sequence). The CDR3 coding sequence is TGTGCCTGGAGGTCCGAGACAGGGGGCCTCGCCTCGGGGGAGCAGTACTTC. Translation gives CAWRSETGGLASGEQYF. Filled out from reference TRBV30 and TRBJ2-7, the complete variable domain reads SQTIHQWPATLVQPVGSPLSLECTVEGTSNPNLYWYRQAAGRGLQLLFYSVGIGQISSEVPQNLSASRPQDRQFILSSKKLLLSDSGFYLCAWRSETGGLASGEQYFGPGTRLTVT.

This clonotype occurred many times. The chain has TRBV24-1 and TRBJ2-2, with D tentatively TRBD1 or TRBD2 (5 bases each). There are 17 residues in the CDR3. Germline values: CDR1 KGHDR, CDR2 SFDVKD. Trimming cost V 4 bases and J 7 bases, with 21 bases left between them. CDR3 sequence (DNA): TGTGCCACCAGTGAAGAAAATCGGGCCGAGGGGTACGGGGAGCTGTTTTTT. Translated: CATSEENRAEGYGELFF.

The table lists this clonotype with many counts. The gene calls are TRBV25-1 and TRBJ2-3; D is unclear. V shed 1 base and J shed 1 base, with 9 bases lying between them. CDR1 is MGHDK and CDR2 is SYGVNS in the germline V gene. The CDR3 contains 15 residues. CDR3 sequence reads: CASSESRLGTDTQYF. The CDR3, as DNA: TGTGCCAGCAGTGAATCACGACTCGGCACAGATACGCAGTATTTT. Variable domain in full (rest from reference TRBV25-1 and TRBJ2-3): EADIYQTPRYLVIGTGKKITLECSQTMGHDKMYWYQQDPGMELHLIHYSYGVNSTEKGDLSSESTVSRIRTEHFPLTLESARPSHTSQYLCASSESRLGTDTQYFGPGTRLTVL.

This clonotype was seen repeatedly, ten times or more. The chain employs TRBV6-2 or TRBV6-3 and TRBJ1-2, with D uncertain. Germline CDR1 is MNHEY and CDR2 is SVGEGT. The CDR3 totals 16 residues. V was clipped by 0 bases and J by 4 bases, with 15 bases between them. The CDR3 protein is CASSYSNPSVGYGYTF. The DNA of the CDR3 is TGTGCCAGCAGTTACTCGAACCCATCGGTGGGCTATGGCTACACCTTC.

The chain couples TRBV24-1 to TRBJ2-1, with a weak D call TRBD1 (6 bases). The CDR3 is 15 amino acids. Germline CDR1 and CDR2: KGHDR and SFDVKD. V was clipped by 0 bases and J by 12 bases, with 17 bases between them. In DNA form, the CDR3 reads TGTGCCACCAGTGATTTGGGTCAGGGGTCCCCGACGCAGTTCTTC. Protein: CATSDLGQGSPTQFF.

This clonotype was found many times. The chain couples TRBV27 to TRBJ1-5; D is possibly TRBD1 (5 bases). Trimming took 7 bases from V and 0 from J, leaving 28 bases between them. The CDR3 contains 20 residues. CDR1 MNHEY and CDR2 SMNVEV come from the germline V gene (reference sequence). CDR3 nucleotides: TGTGCCAGCAAGGCGGGAGCAGGGCAGGGCATACTTCTTAGCAATCAGCCCCAGCATTTT. It encodes CASKAGAGQGILLSNQPQHF.

The sample holds many counts of this clonotype. The chain combines TRBV5-1 with TRBJ2-5; 7 bases line up with TRBD1. The CDR3 contains 13 residues. J lost 3 bases, V lost 4 bases, and 3 bases had no gene match. From germline, CDR1 is SGHRS and CDR2 YFSETQ. CDR3 sequence (DNA): TGCGCCAGCAGCGAGACAGGGAAAGAGACCCAGTACTTC. Translated: CASSETGKETQYF.

A few counts support this clonotype. The CDR3 DNA sequence: TGCGCCAGCAGCCAGTTGGGACTACCCACGGGGGAGCTGTTTTTT. Translated, it gives CASSQLGLPTGELFF. This chain joins TRBV4-3 and TRBJ2-2; 7 bases are a match to TRBD2. With V trimmed by 3 bases and J by 8 bases, 9 bases remained unmatched. The germline gives CDR1 LGHNA, CDR2 YSLEER. The CDR3 length is 15 residues.

Ten or more counts support this clonotype. The genes are TRBV6-4 and TRBJ2-3; D remains unclear. Germline V gives CDR1 MRHNA, CDR2 SNTAGT. This CDR3 region has 13 residues. The V and J ends lost 8 bases and 1 base respectively, with 10 bases between them. CDR3 DNA sequence: TGTGCCAGCGGACGGACCCGCACAGATACGCAGTATTTT. Encoded protein: CASGRTRTDTQYF.

This clonotype was counted ten times or more. The chain combines TRBV12-3 or TRBV12-4 with TRBJ2-2; the D is unclear. V lost 6 bases, J lost 2 bases, and 10 bases lay in between. The CDR3 totals 14 residues. CDR3 nucleotides: TGTGCCAGCAGGAAGGACGGCAACACCGGGGAGCTGTTTTTT. Translating it yields CASRKDGNTGELFF.

This clonotype has ten or more counts. The chain employs TRBV20-1 and TRBJ2-3; 7 nucleotides agree with TRBD2. Germline CDR1 DFQATT, CDR2 SNEGSKA (reference sequence). CDR3 size: 15 residues. V dropped 3 bases and J dropped 3; count of bases not matched to a gene: 9. In nucleotides, the CDR3 is TGCAGTGCTAGTTGGCGGGAGAAAAGGACAGATACGCAGTATTTT. Protein: CSASWREKRTDTQYF.

This clonotype was detected many times. The gene calls are TRBV20-1 and TRBJ1-2; TRBD1 aligns across 7 bases. V was pared by 6 bases and J by 3 bases, with 7 bases of the junction left unmatched. Germline CDR1 reads DFQATT; CDR2 reads SNEGSKA (reference sequence). The length of the CDR3 is 13 residues. CDR3 bases: TGCAGTGCCCCTCTGACAGGGCACTATGGCTACACCTTC. It codes for CSAPLTGHYGYTF.

In this sample, this clonotype turned up many times. This sequence joins TRBV5-1 and TRBJ1-3, with 7 bases matching TRBD1. Germline V gene lookup returns CDR1 SGHRS and CDR2 YFSETQ. V lost 0 bases, J lost 1 base, and 7 bases stayed unmatched. This CDR3 has 17 residues. In DNA, the CDR3 is TGCGCCAGCAGCTTGGGCTCCCAGACAGGGTCTGGAAACACCATATATTTT. It is translated as CASSLGSQTGSGNTIYF.

This clonotype was observed many times. V and J are TRBV28 and TRBJ1-6; the match to TRBD1 covers 7 bases. The junction had 7 bases not matched to a gene; V was cut back by 4 bases and J by 10 bases. The CDR3 contains 14 residues. CDR1 is MDHEN and CDR2 is SYDVKM in the germline V gene. The CDR3 reads CASSSGQVDSPLHF. The CDR3 DNA follows: TGTGCCAGCAGTTCCGGACAGGTGGACTCACCCCTCCACTTT.

This clonotype was recorded a few times. The rearrangement links TRBV28 to TRBJ2-6, with D possibly TRBD2 on 5 matching bases. There are 14 residues in the CDR3. Deletions cut 9 bases from V and 4 bases from J, with 13 bases between. Germline V gene lookup returns CDR1 MDHEN and CDR2 SYDVKM. The CDR3 protein is CASRRGGGANVLTF. The CDR3 region has the DNA TGTGCCAGTCGACGGGGTGGCGGGGCCAACGTCCTGACTTTC.

This clonotype was counted at least ten times. The chain is built from TRBV11-3 and TRBJ1-1, with D hard to call. V dropped 6 bases and J dropped 5 bases, with 7 bases sitting between them. The CDR3 sequence is 11 residues long. From germline, CDR1 is SGHNT and CDR2 YENEEA. The CDR3 region has the DNA TGTGCCAGCAGAAGTTGGACTGAAGCTTTCTTT. It yields the protein CASRSWTEAFF.

This clonotype came up many times. The genes are TRBV24-1 and TRBJ1-6; D call uncertain. The germline V gene has CDR1 KGHDR and CDR2 SFDVKD. With 1 base removed from V and 10 bases from J, the gap between germline ends came to 10 bases. This CDR3 has 14 residues. The CDR3 spells CATSDLRVESPLHF. In nucleotides, the CDR3 is TGTGCCACCAGTGATTTAAGGGTCGAATCACCCCTCCACTTT.